The rows below give T cell receptor beta chains drawn from one sample of a study of T-cell memory formation after mild COVID-19. TCRdb called the 5' RACE reads again in MiXCR, with one record for every CDR3 protein. The data hold roughly 400,000 distinct CDR3 sequences, with 16% observed a single time. The sequenced material came from PBMCs or a T cell subset sorted from them (not recorded which). These receptors all come from a man aged 18-30 years who had mild COVID-19 (a few samples of this study predate the infection). Cell type and time point are not known. CDR3s include the opening cysteine and the closing phenylalanine or tryptophan. The D gene is left open where the match is weak. Clone size is given for some rows only: seen once, a few or many times, or a class if the clone is expanded.

clone size	D gene	V gene	J gene	CDR3 DNA	CDR3 protein
-	TRBD1	TRBV7-9	TRBJ2-5	TGTGCCAGCAGCCATGACAGGGTATTGGAGACCCAGTACTTC	CASSHDRVLETQYF
many	-	TRBV4-3	TRBJ2-1	TGCGCCAGCAGCCAAGACCCATGGGCGGGGCCTTACAATGAGCAGTTCTTC	CASSQDPWAGPYNEQFF
-	-	TRBV7-2	TRBJ2-1	TGTGCCAGCCGCGACGGGACAATTACCAATGAGCAGTTCTTC	CASRDGTITNEQFF
many	-	TRBV7-2	TRBJ1-3	TGTGCCAGCAGCTCAGATGGGGGTGGTGGAAACACCATATATTTT	CASSSDGGGGNTIYF
many	-	TRBV20-1	TRBJ2-3	TGCAGTGCCCTACGGACGCCACACGCAACAGATACGCAGTATTTT	CSALRTPHATDTQYF
-	-	TRBV20-1	TRBJ2-6	TGCAGTGCTAAGGGGGAACCTGGGGCCAACGTCCTGACTTTC	CSAKGEPGANVLTF
few	TRBD1	TRBV15	TRBJ2-5	TGTGCCACCAGCGTCTTACAGGGGGGCGCAAAGACCCAGTACTTC	CATSVLQGGAKTQYF
-	TRBD2	TRBV20-1	TRBJ2-7	TGCAGTGCTAGGGGGGGGGATTTAGGCGAGCAGTACTTC	CSARGGDLGEQYF
few	TRBD1	TRBV5-1	TRBJ2-7	TGCGCCAGCAGCTTGGGGGACAGCCCCTACGAGCAGTACTTC	CASSLGDSPYEQYF
-	-	TRBV20-1	TRBJ1-4	TGCAGTGCTAGAGACAGCACTAATGAAAAACTGTTTTTT	CSARDSTNEKLFF
-	TRBD1	TRBV12-3/TRBV12-4	TRBJ1-5	TGTGCCAGCAGACCAGGGGGGTCGGATAATCAGCCCCAGCATTTT	CASRPGGSDNQPQHF
-	TRBD1	TRBV6-5	TRBJ1-2	TGTGCCAGCAGTTTCCAACCCGGGACAGGGAACTATGGCTACACCTTC	CASSFQPGTGNYGYTF
few	TRBD1	TRBV7-2	TRBJ2-1	TGTGCCAGCAGCTTCCGGGACAGGGTGGTAGATGAGCAGTTCTTC	CASSFRDRVVDEQFF
-	TRBD1	TRBV7-2	TRBJ2-7	TGTGCCAGCAGAACAGGGGACAGTTCCTACGAGCAGTACTTC	CASRTGDSSYEQYF
few	-	TRBV27	TRBJ2-7	TGTGCCAGCAAAATCCGGGACGGGACCTACGAGCAGTACTTC	CASKIRDGTYEQYF
few	-	TRBV20-1	TRBJ1-5	TGCAGTGCCGCCGGACAGTTCAATCAGCCCCAGCATTTT	CSAAGQFNQPQHF
-	TRBD1	TRBV5-1	TRBJ1-5	TGCGCCAGCAGCCCCACAACAGGGGCCGATCAGCCCCAGCATTTT	CASSPTTGADQPQHF
few	-	TRBV6-5	TRBJ1-2	TGTGCCAGCACCATGAACCGGGGCTATGGCTACACCTTC	CASTMNRGYGYTF
many	-	TRBV30	TRBJ1-4	TGTGCCTGGAGTTTTCTCGGAACTAATGAAAAACTGTTTTTT	CAWSFLGTNEKLFF
once	-	TRBV20-1	TRBJ2-7	TGCAGTGCTATCGGGGTTCGCGGGGACTACGAGCAGTACTTC	CSAIGVRGDYEQYF
-	TRBD1	TRBV20-1	TRBJ1-2	TGCAGTGCTGACAGGGCGTTCTATGGCTACACCTTC	CSADRAFYGYTF
few	TRBD1	TRBV19	TRBJ2-3	TGTGCCAGTAGTATCCGGGACAGGTTGGGAGATACGCAGTATTTT	CASSIRDRLGDTQYF
few	-	TRBV6-6	TRBJ2-2	TGTGCCAGCAGACCGATAGGGGGTACCGGGGAGCTGTTTTTT	CASRPIGGTGELFF
-	TRBD2	TRBV12-3/TRBV12-4	TRBJ2-5	TGTGCCAGCACCCTCTTCGGGGGGGCCGTAGAGACCCAGTACTTC	CASTLFGGAVETQYF
-	-	TRBV30	TRBJ2-1	TGTGCCTGGAGTGTACTAGCTTGGAATGAGCAGTTCTTC	CAWSVLAWNEQFF
-	-	TRBV12-3/TRBV12-4	TRBJ2-1	TGTGCCAGCAGCCATCAGACGGCAGCCTACAATGAGCAGTTCTTC	CASSHQTAAYNEQFF
-	-	TRBV12-3/TRBV12-4	TRBJ2-2	TGTGCCAGCAGCCCTAGCGCACCCGGGGAGCTGTTTTTT	CASSPSAPGELFF